This T cell receptor (beta chain) was sequenced in a study of blood T cell repertoires in COVID-19 (dated by TCRdb to 2018 to 2020). With regard to the full study: Samples covering the acute and convalescent phases of COVID-19 were provided by collaborators in the United States, Italy and Spain. The prospective study material was composed of cDNA or gDNA derived from T cells, B-cell-depleted T cells, or PBMCs. Deeply sampled blood TCRbeta repertoires from subjects exposed to, actively infected with, or recovered from COVID-19 were included in the dataset. The repertoires were released in a freely available public database meant as a resource for research on the immune response to SARS-CoV-2. The samples were drawn from the first 160 participants of the ongoing ImmuneRACE study and from 1,254 subjects provided by 6 global collaborators. Sample metadata almost always included a de-identified subject ID, COVID-19 status, age in years and sex. HLA class I and class II types, where available, came from metadata supplied by the sample provider rather than from assay-based typing.

The immunoSEQ Assay, a bias-controlled multiplex PCR, was used to amplify TCRbeta CDR3 regions from genomic DNA. The authors' pipeline ran thus. The number of nucleated cells in each sample was estimated from the amplification of reference gene primers within the assay. To quantify the absolute abundance of each unique TCRbeta CDR3 rearrangement, sequence reads were collapsed and filtered. For each sample, productive Simpson clonality was calculated as the square root of Simpson's diversity index across productive rearrangements. TCRdb obtained this table from immuneACCESS and retained in-frame rearrangements with V and J assigned. These tables miss some clones; where compared with another copy, unresolved V genes account for less than half of the shortfall, and the remainder is unexplained. V and J calls and clone size are given by that table; D and trimming were obtained from the DNA. This sample has approximately 170,000 clones in its table, and around four fifths of those were observed once. The ten largest make up about 2.5% of the sample.

V gives up 0 bases and J gives up 5 bases, and the segment between their germline ends measures 6 bases. CDR1 is given as SGDLS and CDR2 as YYNGEE, both from the germline V gene. Including the terminal cysteine and phenylalanine, the CDR3 comprises 13 residues. The kept DNA is CDR3 alone, 39 bases in frame from the first base. Broad study findings and their caveats: The amount of clinical and demographic metadata varied by source and participant and was provided uncurated.

One collaborating source in Seattle enrolled patients during active infection and followed them longitudinally through the course of disease. The collaborating institutions used their own protocols to collect whole blood in K2EDTA tubes. For TCRbeta analysis, collaborators shipped samples as frozen whole blood, isolated PBMCs, or DNA extracted from either of those sample types. About this clone itself: Its antigen is currently not known. The sample holds no much larger clone one base away, and base qualities are not on file.

Sequences were obtained from peripheral blood. The origin of this receptor is a woman older than 75 with COVID-19, enrolled during active disease. The sequence joins TRBV9 to TRBJ2-1; confidence is insufficient to name the D gene. The bases are TGTGCCAGCAGCGTAGACCGAGACAATGAGCAGTTCTTC. Its product reads: CASSVDRDNEQFF.